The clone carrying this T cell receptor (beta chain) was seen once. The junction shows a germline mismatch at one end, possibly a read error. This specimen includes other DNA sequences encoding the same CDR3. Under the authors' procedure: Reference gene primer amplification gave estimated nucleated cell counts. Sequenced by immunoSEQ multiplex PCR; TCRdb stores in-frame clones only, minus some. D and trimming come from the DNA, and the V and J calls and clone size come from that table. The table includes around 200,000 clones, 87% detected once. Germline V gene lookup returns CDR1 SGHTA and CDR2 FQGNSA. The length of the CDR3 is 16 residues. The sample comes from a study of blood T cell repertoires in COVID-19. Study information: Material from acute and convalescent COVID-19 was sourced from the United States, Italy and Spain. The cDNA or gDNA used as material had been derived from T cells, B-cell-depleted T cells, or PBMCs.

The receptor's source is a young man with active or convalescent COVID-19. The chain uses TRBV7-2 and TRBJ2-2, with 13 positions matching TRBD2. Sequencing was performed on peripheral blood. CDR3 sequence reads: CASSPGLAGITGELFF. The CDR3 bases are TGTGCCAGCAGCCCGGGACTAGCGGGAATCACCGGGGAACTGTTTTTT.